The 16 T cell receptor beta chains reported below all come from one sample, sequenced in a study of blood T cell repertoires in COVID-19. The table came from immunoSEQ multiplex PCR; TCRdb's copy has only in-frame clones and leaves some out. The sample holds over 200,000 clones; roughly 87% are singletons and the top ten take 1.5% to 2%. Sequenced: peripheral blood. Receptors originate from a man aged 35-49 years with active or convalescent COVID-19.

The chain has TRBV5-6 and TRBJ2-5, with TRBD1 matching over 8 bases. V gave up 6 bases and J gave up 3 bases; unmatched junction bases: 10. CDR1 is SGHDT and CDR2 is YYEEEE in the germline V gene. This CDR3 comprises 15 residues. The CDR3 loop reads CASTTPTGDKETQYF. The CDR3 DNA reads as TGTGCCAGCACTACTCCGACAGGGGATAAAGAGACCCAGTACTTC. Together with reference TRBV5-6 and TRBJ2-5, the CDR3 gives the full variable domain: DAGVTQSPTHLIKTRGQQVTLRCSPKSGHDTVSWYQQALGQGPQFIFQYYEEEERQRGNFPDRFSGHQFPNYSSELNVNALLLGDSALYLCASTTPTGDKETQYFGPGTRLLVL.

The CDR3 spells CASTWGGRSFNQPQHF. CDR3 bases: TGTGCCAGTACCTGGGGGGGCCGATCCTTTAATCAGCCCCAGCATTTT. The chain has TRBV19 and TRBJ1-5; tentatively, D is TRBD1 (6 bases). Trimming took off 7 bases at V and 4 bases at J, with 20 bases between the two ends. Germline CDR1 is LNHDA and CDR2 is SQIVND (reference sequence). The CDR3 totals 16 residues.

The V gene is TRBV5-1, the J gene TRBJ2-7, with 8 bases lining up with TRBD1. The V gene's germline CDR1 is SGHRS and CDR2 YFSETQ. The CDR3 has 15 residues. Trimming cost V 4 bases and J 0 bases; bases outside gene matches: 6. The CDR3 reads CASSPRTGSSYEQYF. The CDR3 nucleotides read TGCGCCAGCAGCCCCCGGACAGGGAGCTCCTACGAGCAGTACTTC.

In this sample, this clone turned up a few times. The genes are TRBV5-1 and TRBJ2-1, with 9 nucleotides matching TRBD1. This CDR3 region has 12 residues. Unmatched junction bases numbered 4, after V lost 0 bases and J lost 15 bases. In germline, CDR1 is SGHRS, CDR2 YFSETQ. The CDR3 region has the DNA TGCGCCAGCAGCTTGGACAGGGGGCGCGGGTTCTTC. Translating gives CASSLDRGRGFF.

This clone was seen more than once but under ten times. In DNA form, the CDR3 reads TGTGCCAGCAGTCCCCTCGGGACTGGAAAGTACGAGCAGTACTTC. This translates into CASSPLGTGKYEQYF. The chain is built from TRBV6-5 and TRBJ2-7, with D tentatively TRBD2 (6 bases). Germline V gene sequence: CDR1 MNHEY, CDR2 SVGAGI. With 5 bases removed from V and 4 bases from J, the gap between germline ends came to 18 bases. CDR3 length: 15 residues.

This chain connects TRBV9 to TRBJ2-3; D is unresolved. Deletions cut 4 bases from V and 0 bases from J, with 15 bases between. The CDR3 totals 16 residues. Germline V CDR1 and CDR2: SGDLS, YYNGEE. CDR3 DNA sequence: TGTGCCAGCAGCCCCCGTGGGCCGCCCAGCACAGATACGCAGTATTTT. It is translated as CASSPRGPPSTDTQYF. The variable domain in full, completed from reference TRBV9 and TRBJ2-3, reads DSGVTQTPKHLITATGQRVTLRCSPRSGDLSVYWYQQSLDQGLQFLIQYYNGEERAKGNILERFSAQQFPDLHSELNLSSLELGDSALYFCASSPRGPPSTDTQYFGPGTRLTVL.

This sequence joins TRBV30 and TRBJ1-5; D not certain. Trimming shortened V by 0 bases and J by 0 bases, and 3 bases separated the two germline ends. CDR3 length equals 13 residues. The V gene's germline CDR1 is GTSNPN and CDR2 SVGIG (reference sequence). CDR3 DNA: TGTGCCTGGAGTGTGAGTAGCAATCAGCCCCAGCATTTT. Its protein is CAWSVSSNQPQHF.

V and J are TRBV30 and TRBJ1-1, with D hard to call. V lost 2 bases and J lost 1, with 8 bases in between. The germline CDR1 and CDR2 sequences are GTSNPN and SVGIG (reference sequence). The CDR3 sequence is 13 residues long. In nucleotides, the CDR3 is TGTGCCTGGAGTTTACAACCGAACACTGAAGCTTTCTTT. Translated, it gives CAWSLQPNTEAFF.

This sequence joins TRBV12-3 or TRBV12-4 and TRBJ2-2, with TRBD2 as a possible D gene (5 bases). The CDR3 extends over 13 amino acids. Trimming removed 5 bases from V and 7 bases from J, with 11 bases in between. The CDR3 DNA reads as TGTGCCAGCAGTCCGCGGGTGATCGGGGAGCTGTTTTTT. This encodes CASSPRVIGELFF.

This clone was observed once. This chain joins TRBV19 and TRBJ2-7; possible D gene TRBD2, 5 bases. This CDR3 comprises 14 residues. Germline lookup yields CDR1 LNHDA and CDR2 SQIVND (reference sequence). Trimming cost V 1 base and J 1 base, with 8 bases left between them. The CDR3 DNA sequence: TGTGCCAGTAGTATAGCCCCGGGATCCTACGAGCAGTACTTC. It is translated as CASSIAPGSYEQYF.

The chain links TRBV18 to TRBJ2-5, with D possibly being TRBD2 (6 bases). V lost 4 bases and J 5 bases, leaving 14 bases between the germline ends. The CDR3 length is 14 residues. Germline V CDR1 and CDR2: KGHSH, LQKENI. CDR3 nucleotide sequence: TGTGCCAGCTCACACGGACGTCGGGGGGAGACCCAGTACTTC. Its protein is CASSHGRRGETQYF. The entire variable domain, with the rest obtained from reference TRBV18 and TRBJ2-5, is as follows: NAGVMQNPRHLVRRRGQEARLRCSPMKGHSHVYWYRQLPEEGLKFMVYLQKENIIDESGMPKERFSAEFPKEGPSILRIQQVVRGDSAAYFCASSHGRRGETQYFGPGTRLLVL.

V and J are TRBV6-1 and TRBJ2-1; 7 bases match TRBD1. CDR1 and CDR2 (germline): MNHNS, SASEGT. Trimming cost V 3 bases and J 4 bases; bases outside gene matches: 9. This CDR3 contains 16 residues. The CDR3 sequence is CASSELGQFDYNEQFF. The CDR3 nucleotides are TGTGCCAGCAGTGAGCTGGGACAGTTCGATTACAATGAGCAGTTCTTC.

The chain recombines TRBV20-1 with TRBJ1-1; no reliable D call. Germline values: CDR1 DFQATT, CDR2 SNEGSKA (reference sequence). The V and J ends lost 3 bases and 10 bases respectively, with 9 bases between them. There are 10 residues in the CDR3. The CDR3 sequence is CSARLGGAFF. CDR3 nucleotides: TGCAGTGCTAGGCTGGGAGGAGCTTTCTTT.

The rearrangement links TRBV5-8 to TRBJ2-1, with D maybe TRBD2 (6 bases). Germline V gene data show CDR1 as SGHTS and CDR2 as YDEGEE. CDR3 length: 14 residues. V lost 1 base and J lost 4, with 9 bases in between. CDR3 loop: CASSLWGEYNEQFF. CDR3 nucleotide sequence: TGTGCCAGCAGCTTGTGGGGGGAGTACAATGAGCAGTTCTTC.

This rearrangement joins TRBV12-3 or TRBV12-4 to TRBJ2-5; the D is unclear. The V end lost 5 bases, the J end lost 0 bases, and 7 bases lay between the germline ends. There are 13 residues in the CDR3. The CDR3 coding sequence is TGTGCCAGCAGTGCTACGTACCAAGAGACCCAGTACTTC. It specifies CASSATYQETQYF.

Here the CDR3 reads CASSYLDRGAGDTQYF. CDR3 nucleotides: TGTGCCAGCAGTTATCTTGACCGGGGGGCCGGAGATACGCAGTATTTT. The V and J genes are TRBV6-5 and TRBJ2-3; D is possibly TRBD2 (7 bases). The CDR3 sequence is 16 residues long. With 3 bases removed from V and 5 bases from J, the gap between germline ends came to 18 bases. Germline assignment: CDR1 MNHEY and CDR2 SVGAGI.